This TCR beta chain was documented in a study of blood T cell repertoires in COVID-19. Study as a whole: Material from acute and convalescent COVID-19 was sourced from the United States, Italy and Spain. The cDNA or gDNA used as material had been derived from T cells, B-cell-depleted T cells, or PBMCs.

Patients in Seattle were enrolled during active infection, then followed longitudinally. Assay: immunoSEQ multiplex PCR; the TCRdb copy retains only in-frame clones and omits some. Counted here are over 400,000 clones, about 89% occurring once; the ten biggest clones make up 7.8%. The TCR comes from a woman between 50 and 59 years old with COVID-19, enrolled during active disease. Input material: peripheral blood.

For the CDR3, the DNA is TGTGCCAGCTCGCCCCCCCCCGCGGGCAACTGTGGAGAGACCCAGTACTTC. Translating gives CASSPPPAGNCGETQYF. The V and J genes are TRBV18 and TRBJ2-5; D is possibly TRBD2 (5 bases). CDR3 length: 17 amino acids. V was trimmed by 6 bases and J by 4 bases, leaving 24 bases between them. The germline gives CDR1 KGHSH, CDR2 LQKENI.